The present entry profiles one TCR beta chain with its context. The method was immunoSEQ multiplex PCR; TCRdb's version includes in-frame clones alone and lacks a portion of them. Found here are about 230,000 clones, 80% to 90% of them singletons; the top ten hold more than 1.2%. Trimming took off 5 bases at V and 8 bases at J, with 10 bases between the two ends. This CDR3 contains 11 residues. Per germline, CDR1 SGHNT and CDR2 YYREEE (reference sequence). The entry originates in a study of blood T cell repertoires in COVID-19. About the research overall: COVID-19 samples, acute and convalescent, were from the United States, Italy and Spain. Nucleic acid was either cDNA or gDNA, and it came from T cells, B-cell-depleted T cells, or PBMCs.

Sequences were obtained from peripheral blood. The sequence was collected from a woman aged 40-49 years who had recovered from COVID-19. This chain uses TRBV5-4 with TRBJ1-2, with D possibly matching TRBD1 (5 bases). CDR3 nucleotides: TGTGCCAGCAGGGGGCTGGGCGGCTACACCTTC. Its translation is CASRGLGGYTF.